These 13 T cell receptor beta chains share one sample of origin, sequenced in a study of cytomegalovirus exposure and HLA in healthy donors. Researchers ran the PCR with 60 Vbeta and 13 Jbeta primers. Method: immunoSEQ multiplex PCR; TCRdb's copy keeps in-frame clones and lacks some. This sample has 100,000 to 150,000 clones, with around 80% found just once. The material sequenced was PBMCs. The receptors were gathered from a man aged 25-45 years in good health and CMV-seronegative.

CDR3 protein: CATVRGTSGRMGYEQYF. CDR3 in DNA: TGTGCCACAGTGAGAGGGACTAGCGGGAGAATGGGCTACGAGCAGTACTTC. The V and J genes are TRBV2 and TRBJ2-7; TRBD2 aligns across 14 bases. This CDR3 spans 17 amino acids. J lost 3 bases, V lost 10 bases, and 14 bases had no gene match. Germline V gene sequence: CDR1 SNHLY, CDR2 FYNNEI.

Regarding this clone: Other DNA sequences in the same sample also yield this CDR3. The genes are TRBV7-9 and TRBJ2-5, with unresolved D. Germline V lookup: CDR1 SEHNR, CDR2 FQNEAQ (reference sequence). This CDR3 is 14 amino acids long. V was clipped by 5 bases and J by 0 bases, with 10 bases between them. CDR3 DNA: TGTGCCAGCAGCCTAGGAGAGTACCAAGAGACCCAGTACTTC. This translates into CASSLGEYQETQYF.

CDR3 sequence: CASKRGRQETQYF. The CDR3 region has the DNA TGTGCCAGCAAGCGGGGCCGCCAAGAGACCCAGTACTTC. This chain uses TRBV6-5 with TRBJ2-5; 7 bases fit TRBD2. In germline, CDR1 is MNHEY, CDR2 SVGAGI. This CDR3 has 13 amino acids. Trimming at V came to 7 bases and at J to 1 base, leaving 3 bases not matched to a gene.

V gene TRBV7-9 combines with J gene TRBJ1-1; 7 positions agree with TRBD1. The V gene end was trimmed by 0 bases and the J gene end by 1 base; junction bases not matched to a gene: 2. CDR3 length: 15 residues. The germline CDR1 and CDR2 sequences are SEHNR and FQNEAQ (reference sequence). For the CDR3, the DNA is TGTGCCAGCAGCTTAGCGACAGGGACGAACACTGAAGCTTTCTTT. Translating gives CASSLATGTNTEAFF.

This clone was observed a handful of times. The chain employs TRBV7-9 and TRBJ2-2; TRBD2 is a possible D gene (5 bases). The CDR3 is 15 residues long. Germline V gene lookup returns CDR1 SEHNR and CDR2 FQNEAQ (reference sequence). V was pared by 5 bases and J by 1 base, with 11 bases between. The CDR3 is CASSIGRENTGELFF. The CDR3 DNA reads as TGTGCCAGCAGCATCGGACGGGAGAACACCGGGGAGCTGTTTTTT.

The chain recombines TRBV7-3 with TRBJ1-5, with 7 bases fitting TRBD1. This CDR3 is 15 amino acids long. CDR1 is SGHTA, CDR2 FQGTGA, per germline. Trimming removed 2 bases from V and 7 bases from J; junction bases left unmatched: 8. The chain's CDR3 is CASSLGGGLGQPQHF. CDR3 bases: TGTGCCAGCAGCTTAGGAGGGGGCTTGGGGCAGCCCCAGCATTTT.

The V call is TRBV30, the J call TRBJ1-5; D may be TRBD1 (6 bases). Germline V gives CDR1 GTSNPN, CDR2 SVGIG (reference sequence). V gave up 2 bases and J gave up 2 bases, with 10 bases separating them. The CDR3 runs 14 residues. In nucleotides, the CDR3 is TGTGCCTGGAGTCAGGACAGAGGCAATCAGCCCCAGCATTTT. Amino acids: CAWSQDRGNQPQHF.

This chain links TRBV6-1 with TRBJ2-1; the match to TRBD1 covers 8 bases. Germline V gene data show CDR1 as MNHNS and CDR2 as SASEGT. The CDR3 sequence is 14 residues long. Trimming at V came to 6 bases and at J to 8 bases, leaving 9 bases not matched to a gene. DNA of the CDR3: TGTGCCAGCAGATTATCAGGGGGCTCTGATGAGCAGTTCTTC. The encoded protein is CASRLSGGSDEQFF.

The V and J genes are TRBV4-2 and TRBJ2-1; 9 nucleotides line up with TRBD1. This CDR3 has 16 amino acids. Germline assignment: CDR1 LGHNA and CDR2 YNFKEQ. Trimming cost V 2 bases and J 3 bases; bases outside gene matches: 5. The chain's CDR3 is CASSQQDRGGYNEQFF. In DNA form, the CDR3 reads TGTGCCAGCAGCCAACAAGACAGGGGGGGCTACAATGAGCAGTTCTTC.

The V call is TRBV5-4, the J call TRBJ2-1; D might be TRBD2 (6 bases). Germline assignment: CDR1 SGHNT and CDR2 YYREEE (reference sequence). This CDR3 contains 15 residues. V lost 7 bases and J lost 0, with 14 bases in between. CDR3 sequence (DNA): TGTGCCAGCGGCATGACTAGAAGCTCCTACAATGAGCAGTTCTTC. Its protein is CASGMTRSSYNEQFF.

The chain is built from TRBV11-3 and TRBJ2-1; perhaps TRBD2 as D (5 bases). CDR3 length: 15 amino acids. In germline, CDR1 is SGHNT, CDR2 YENEEA. The V and J ends lost 1 base and 7 bases respectively, with 14 bases between them. DNA for the CDR3: TGTGCCAGCAGCTTAGGACTACCCCGCCTTAATGAGCAGTTCTTC. It encodes CASSLGLPRLNEQFF.

The V gene is TRBV11-2, the J gene TRBJ2-5; 10 bases line up with TRBD1. With V trimmed by 5 bases and J by 5 bases, 5 bases remained unmatched. The germline V gene encodes CDR1 SGHAT and CDR2 FQNNGV. This CDR3 spans 14 amino acids. CDR3 sequence: CASSVTGGVETQYF. CDR3 nucleotide sequence: TGTGCCAGCAGCGTGACAGGGGGCGTGGAGACCCAGTACTTC. The full variable domain, completed using reference TRBV11-2 and TRBJ2-5, is EAGVAQSPRYKIIEKRQSVAFWCNPISGHATLYWYQQILGQGPKLLIQFQNNGVVDDSQLPKDRFSAERLKGVDSTLKIQPAKLEDSAVYLCASSVTGGVETQYFGPGTRLLVL.

The rearrangement uses TRBV4-3 and TRBJ2-7; D is possibly TRBD2 (5 bases). Germline V gene sequence: CDR1 LGHNA, CDR2 YSLEER. V gave up 2 bases and J gave up 3 bases, with 14 bases separating them. This CDR3 is 15 amino acids long. The CDR3 DNA reads TGCGCCAGCAGCCAACTTCCCTTGGGGAGCTACGAGCAGTACTTC. This codes for CASSQLPLGSYEQYF.